The entry below gives a single T cell receptor beta chain sequence along with its context. Its target is not known. The record originates from a study of regulatory T cells in long-lasting Graves disease. Across the whole study: Patients newly diagnosed with Graves' had been on antithyroid drugs for under 3 months.

For TCR beta, libraries came from iRepertoire HTBI primers and Arm-PCR of CDR3 regions. One entry per CDR3 protein results from TCRdb running MiXCR on the multiplex PCR reads. The sample includes about 440,000 distinct CDR3 sequences, 15% to 20% of them seen just once. The CDR3 covers 16 residues. The germline gives CDR1 KGHDR, CDR2 SFDVKD. J lost 5 bases, V lost 4 bases, and 9 bases had no gene match. Findings of the study overall: Only a small sample size was used, which may have cut accuracy. Persistent disease preferred TRBV28, TRBJ1-2 and TRBJ2-5; new disease, TRBV20-1 and TRBJ2-1.

Time point noted: newly diagnosed GD, antithyroid drugs for less than 3 months. TCR sequences were obtained from RNA taken from PBMCs. The same sample was also used in a study of T cells in Graves' hyperthyroidism and ophthalmopathy.

The clonotype comes from a woman between 18 and 29 years old with Graves disease. The chain employs TRBV24-1 and TRBJ2-5; 10 bases agree with TRBD1. Sequenced here: peripheral blood mononuclear cells (PBMCs), sampled at new diagnosis, from a patient treated with antithyroid drugs. The CDR3 here is CATSDSGTGVGETQYF. The CDR3 DNA reads as TGTGCCACCAGTGACTCCGGGACAGGGGTAGGGGAGACCCAGTACTTC.